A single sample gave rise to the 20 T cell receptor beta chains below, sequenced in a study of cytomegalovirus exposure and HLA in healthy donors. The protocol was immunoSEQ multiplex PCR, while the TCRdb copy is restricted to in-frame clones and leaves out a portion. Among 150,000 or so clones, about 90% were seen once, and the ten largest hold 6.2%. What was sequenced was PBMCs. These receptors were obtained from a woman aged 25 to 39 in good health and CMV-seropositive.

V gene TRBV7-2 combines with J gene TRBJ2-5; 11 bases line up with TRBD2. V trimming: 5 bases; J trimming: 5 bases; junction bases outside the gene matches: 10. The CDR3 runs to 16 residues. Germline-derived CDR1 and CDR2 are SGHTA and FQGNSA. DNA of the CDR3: TGTGCCAGCAGCCGAGATGCTAGCGGGGGGCTGGAGACCCAGTACTTC. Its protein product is CASSRDASGGLETQYF.

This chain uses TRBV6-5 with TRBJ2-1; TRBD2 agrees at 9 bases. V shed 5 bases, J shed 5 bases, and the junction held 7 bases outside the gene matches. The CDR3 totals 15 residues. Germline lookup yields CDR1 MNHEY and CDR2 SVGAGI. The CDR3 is CASSRQAGGNNEQFF. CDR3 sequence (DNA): TGTGCCAGCAGTCGCCAGGCGGGGGGGAACAATGAGCAGTTCTTC.

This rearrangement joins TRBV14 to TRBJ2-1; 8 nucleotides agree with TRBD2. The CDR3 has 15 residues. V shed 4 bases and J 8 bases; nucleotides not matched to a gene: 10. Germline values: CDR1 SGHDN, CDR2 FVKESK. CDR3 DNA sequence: TGTGCCAGCAGCCCTGAGGGACTAGGTATCGATGAGCAGTTCTTC. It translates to CASSPEGLGIDEQFF.

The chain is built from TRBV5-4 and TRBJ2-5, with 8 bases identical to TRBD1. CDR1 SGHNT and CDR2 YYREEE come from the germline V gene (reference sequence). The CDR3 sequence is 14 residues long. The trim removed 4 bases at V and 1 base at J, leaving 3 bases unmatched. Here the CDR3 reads CASSPTGAQETQYF. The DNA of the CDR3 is TGTGCCAGCAGCCCGACAGGGGCCCAAGAGACCCAGTACTTC.

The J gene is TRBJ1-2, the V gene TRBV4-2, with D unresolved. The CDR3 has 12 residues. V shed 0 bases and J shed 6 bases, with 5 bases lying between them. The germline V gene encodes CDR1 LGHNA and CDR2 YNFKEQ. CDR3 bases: TGTGCCAGCAGCCAAGATGGGCATGGCTACACCTTC. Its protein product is CASSQDGHGYTF.

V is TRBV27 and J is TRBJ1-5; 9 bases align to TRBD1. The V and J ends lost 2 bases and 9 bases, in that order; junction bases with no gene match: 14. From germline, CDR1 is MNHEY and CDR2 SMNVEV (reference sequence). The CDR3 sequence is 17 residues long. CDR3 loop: CASSLIRWGQGLGPQHF. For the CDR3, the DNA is TGTGCCAGCAGTTTAATCCGTTGGGGACAGGGCCTGGGGCCCCAGCATTTT.

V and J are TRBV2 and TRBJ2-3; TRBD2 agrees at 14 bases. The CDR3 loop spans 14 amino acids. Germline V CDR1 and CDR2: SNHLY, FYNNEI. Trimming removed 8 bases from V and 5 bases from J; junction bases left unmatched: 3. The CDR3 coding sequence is TGTGCCAGCCGACTAGCGGGAGGGCAAGATACGCAGTATTTT. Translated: CASRLAGGQDTQYF.

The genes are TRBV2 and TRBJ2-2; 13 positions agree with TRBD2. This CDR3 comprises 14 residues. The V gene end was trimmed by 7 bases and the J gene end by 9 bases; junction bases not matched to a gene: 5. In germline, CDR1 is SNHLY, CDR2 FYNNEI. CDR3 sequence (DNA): TGTGCCAGCACCAGGACTAGCGGGGGCAGGGAGCTGTTTTTT. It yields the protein CASTRTSGGRELFF.

As DNA, the CDR3 is TGTGCCAGCCTGTTAGCGGGGGGGCCTTCCTACAATGAGCAGTTCTTC. Amino acids: CASLLAGGPSYNEQFF. V is TRBV2 and J is TRBJ2-1; 11 bases agree with TRBD2. CDR3 length: 16 amino acids. Germline loops: CDR1 SNHLY, CDR2 FYNNEI. V was clipped by 8 bases and J by 1 base; unmatched bases: 7.

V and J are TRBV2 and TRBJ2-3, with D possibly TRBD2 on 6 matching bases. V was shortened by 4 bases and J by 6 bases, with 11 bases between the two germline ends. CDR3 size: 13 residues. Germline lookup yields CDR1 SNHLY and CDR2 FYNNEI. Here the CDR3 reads CASSGDSRDTQYF. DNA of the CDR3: TGTGCCAGCAGTGGGGACTCCCGGGATACGCAGTATTTT.

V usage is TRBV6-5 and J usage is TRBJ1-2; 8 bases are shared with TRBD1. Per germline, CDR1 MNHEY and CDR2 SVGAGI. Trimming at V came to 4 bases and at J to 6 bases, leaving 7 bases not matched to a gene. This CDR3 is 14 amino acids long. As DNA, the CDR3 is TGTGCCAGCAGTTCTGGACAGGGAGGCCATGGCTACACCTTC. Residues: CASSSGQGGHGYTF.

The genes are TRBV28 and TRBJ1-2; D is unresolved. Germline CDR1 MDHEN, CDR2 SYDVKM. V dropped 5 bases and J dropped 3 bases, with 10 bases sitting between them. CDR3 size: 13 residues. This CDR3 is CASSLQTDYGYTF. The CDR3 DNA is TGTGCCAGCAGTCTACAGACCGACTATGGCTACACCTTC.

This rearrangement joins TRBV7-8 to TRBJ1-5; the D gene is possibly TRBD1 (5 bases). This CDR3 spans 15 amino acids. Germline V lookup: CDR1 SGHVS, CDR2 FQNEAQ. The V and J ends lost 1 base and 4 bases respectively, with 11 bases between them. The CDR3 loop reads CASSLEFGGNQPQHF. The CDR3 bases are TGTGCCAGCAGCTTAGAATTCGGGGGGAATCAGCCCCAGCATTTT.

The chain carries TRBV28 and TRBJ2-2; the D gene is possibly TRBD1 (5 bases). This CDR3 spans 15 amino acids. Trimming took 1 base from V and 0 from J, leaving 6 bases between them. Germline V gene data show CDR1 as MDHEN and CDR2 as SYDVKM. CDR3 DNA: TGTGCCAGCAGTTTATTACAGGCGAACACCGGGGAGCTGTTTTTT. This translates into CASSLLQANTGELFF.

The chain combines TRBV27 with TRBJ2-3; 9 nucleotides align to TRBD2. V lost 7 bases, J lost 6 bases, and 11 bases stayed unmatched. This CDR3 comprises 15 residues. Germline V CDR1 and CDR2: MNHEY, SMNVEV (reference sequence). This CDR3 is CASTLRASGEDTQYF. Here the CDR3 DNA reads TGTGCCAGCACACTTCGGGCTAGCGGGGAGGATACGCAGTATTTT.

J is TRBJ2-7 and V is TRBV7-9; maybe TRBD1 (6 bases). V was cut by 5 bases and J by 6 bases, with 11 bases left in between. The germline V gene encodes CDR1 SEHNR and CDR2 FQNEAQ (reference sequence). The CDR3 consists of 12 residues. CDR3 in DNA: TGTGCCAGCAGCCGGGGACACCGCGAGCAGTACTTC. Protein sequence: CASSRGHREQYF.

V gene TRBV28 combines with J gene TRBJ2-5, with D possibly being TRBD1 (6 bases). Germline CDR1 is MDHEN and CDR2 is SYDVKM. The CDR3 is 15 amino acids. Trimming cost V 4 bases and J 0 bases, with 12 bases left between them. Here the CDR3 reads CASSSQGSYQETQYF. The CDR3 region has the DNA TGTGCCAGCAGTTCTCAGGGGTCGTACCAAGAGACCCAGTACTTC.

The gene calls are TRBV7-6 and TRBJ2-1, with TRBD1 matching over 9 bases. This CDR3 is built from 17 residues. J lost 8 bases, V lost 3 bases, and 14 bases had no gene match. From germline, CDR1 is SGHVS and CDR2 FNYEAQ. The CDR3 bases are TGTGCCAGCAGCTTTCAACCCGGGACAGGGTCAGCCGATGAGCAGTTCTTC. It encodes CASSFQPGTGSADEQFF. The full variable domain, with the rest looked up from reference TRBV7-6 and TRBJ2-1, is GAGVSQSPRYKVTKRGQDVALRCDPISGHVSLYWYRQALGQGPEFLTYFNYEAQQDKSGLPNDRFSAERPEGSISTLTIQRTEQRDSAMYRCASSFQPGTGSADEQFFGPGTRLTVL.

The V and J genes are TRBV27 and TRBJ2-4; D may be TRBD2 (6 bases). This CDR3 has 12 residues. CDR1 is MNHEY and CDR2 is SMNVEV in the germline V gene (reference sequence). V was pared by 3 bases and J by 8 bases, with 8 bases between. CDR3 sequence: CASSFGGDIQYF. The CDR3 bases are TGTGCCAGCAGTTTTGGAGGGGACATTCAGTACTTC.

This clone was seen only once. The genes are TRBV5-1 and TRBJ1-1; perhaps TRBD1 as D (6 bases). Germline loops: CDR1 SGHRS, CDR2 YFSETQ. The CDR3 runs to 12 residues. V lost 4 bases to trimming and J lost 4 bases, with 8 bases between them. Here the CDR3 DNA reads TGCGCCAGCAGCCCCAGGGGCACTGAAGCTTTCTTT. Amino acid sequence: CASSPRGTEAFF.